The clone carrying this T cell receptor (beta chain) came up a few times. CDR3 length: 13 amino acids. The V gene's germline CDR1 is DFQATT and CDR2 SNEGSKA (reference sequence). V was pared by 3 bases and J by 6 bases, with 11 bases between. This specimen belongs to a study of T cells after yellow fever vaccination. Study context: Preparing low-cell-number fractions relied on SMART-Seq v4 Ultra Low Input.

TCRdb analysed the 5' RACE reads with MiXCR anew, one entry per CDR3 protein. The repertoire includes a few hundred thousand distinct CDR3 sequences, around 8.1% of them detected once, and approximately 15% sits in the top ten. The receptor comes from a man aged 18 to 35 who received the YFV17D yellow fever vaccine. The sequences come from PBMCs, collected about 49 days after the first yellow fever vaccination. The rearrangement uses TRBV20-1 and TRBJ1-4; no clear D. The CDR3 bases are TGCAGTGCTAGCGCAAGCTGGTATGAAAAACTGTTTTTT. Protein: CSASASWYEKLFF.